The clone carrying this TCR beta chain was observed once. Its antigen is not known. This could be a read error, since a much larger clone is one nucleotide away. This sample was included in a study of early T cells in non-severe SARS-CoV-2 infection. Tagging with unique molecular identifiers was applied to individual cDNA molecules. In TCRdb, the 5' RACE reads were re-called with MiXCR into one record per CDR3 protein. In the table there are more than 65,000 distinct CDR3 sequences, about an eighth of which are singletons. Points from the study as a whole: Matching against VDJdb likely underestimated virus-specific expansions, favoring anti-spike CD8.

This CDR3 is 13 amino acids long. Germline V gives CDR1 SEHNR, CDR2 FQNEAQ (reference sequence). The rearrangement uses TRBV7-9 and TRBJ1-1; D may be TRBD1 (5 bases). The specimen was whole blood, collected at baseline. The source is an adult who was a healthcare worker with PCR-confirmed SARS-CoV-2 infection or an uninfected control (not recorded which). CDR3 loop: CVSSFPGTYEAFF. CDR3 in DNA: TGTGTCAGCAGCTTTCCCGGGACGTACGAAGCTTTCTTT.